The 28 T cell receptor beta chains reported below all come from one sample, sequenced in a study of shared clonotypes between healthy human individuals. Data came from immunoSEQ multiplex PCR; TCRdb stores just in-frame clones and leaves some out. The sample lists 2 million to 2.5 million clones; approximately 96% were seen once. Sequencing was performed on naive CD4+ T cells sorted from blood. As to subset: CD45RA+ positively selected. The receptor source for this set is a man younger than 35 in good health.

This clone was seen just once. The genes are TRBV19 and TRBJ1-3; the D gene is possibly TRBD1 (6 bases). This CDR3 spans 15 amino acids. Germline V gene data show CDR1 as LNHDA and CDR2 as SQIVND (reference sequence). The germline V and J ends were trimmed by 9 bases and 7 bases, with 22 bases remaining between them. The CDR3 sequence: CASDLGGTVRNTIYF. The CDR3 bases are TGTGCCAGCGACCTAGGGGGAACAGTCCGTAACACCATATATTTT.

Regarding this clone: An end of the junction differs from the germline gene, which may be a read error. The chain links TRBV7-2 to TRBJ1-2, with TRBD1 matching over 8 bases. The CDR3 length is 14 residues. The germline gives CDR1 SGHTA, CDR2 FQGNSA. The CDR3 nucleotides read TGTGCCAGCAGCCTAGCCCGGACAGGGTATGGCTACACCTTC. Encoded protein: CASSLARTGYGYTF.

CDR3 bases: TGTGCCAGCAGGACAGGGGAGAACTATGGCTACACCTTC. This gives the protein CASRTGENYGYTF. The chain carries TRBV2 and TRBJ1-2; 8 bases align to TRBD1. CDR1 and CDR2 from the germline V gene are SNHLY and FYNNEI. The V segment lost 6 bases and the J segment 2 bases; nucleotides outside the gene matches: 2. CDR3 length: 13 residues.

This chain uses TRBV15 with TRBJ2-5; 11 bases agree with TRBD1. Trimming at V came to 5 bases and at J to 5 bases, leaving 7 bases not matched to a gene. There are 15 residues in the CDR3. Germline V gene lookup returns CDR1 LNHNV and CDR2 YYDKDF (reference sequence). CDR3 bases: TGTGCCACCAGCGCTGGACAGGGGGCAAGCGAGACCCAGTACTTC. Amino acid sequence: CATSAGQGASETQYF.

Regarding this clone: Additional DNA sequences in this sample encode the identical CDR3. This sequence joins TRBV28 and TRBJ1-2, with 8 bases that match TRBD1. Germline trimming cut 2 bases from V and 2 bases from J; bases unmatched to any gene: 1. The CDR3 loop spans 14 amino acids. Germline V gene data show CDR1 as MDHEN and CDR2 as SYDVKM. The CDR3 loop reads CASSLNRGNYGYTF. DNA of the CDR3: TGTGCCAGCAGTTTAAACAGGGGGAACTATGGCTACACCTTC.

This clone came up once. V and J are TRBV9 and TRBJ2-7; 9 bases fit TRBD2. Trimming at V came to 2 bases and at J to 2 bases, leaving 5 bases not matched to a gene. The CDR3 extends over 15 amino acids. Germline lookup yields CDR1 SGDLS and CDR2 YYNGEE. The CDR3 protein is CASSVPSGTPYEQYF. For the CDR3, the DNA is TGTGCCAGCAGCGTGCCTAGCGGGACTCCCTACGAGCAGTACTTC.

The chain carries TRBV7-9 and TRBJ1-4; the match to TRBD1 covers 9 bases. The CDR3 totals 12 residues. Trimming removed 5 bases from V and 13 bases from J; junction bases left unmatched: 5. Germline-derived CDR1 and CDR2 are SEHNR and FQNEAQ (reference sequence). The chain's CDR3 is CASSAGQGGLFF. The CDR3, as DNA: TGTGCCAGCAGCGCGGGACAGGGTGGACTGTTTTTT.

CDR3 sequence reads: CASSPEWEPYNEQFF. The CDR3 region has the DNA TGTGCCAGCAGCCCCGAGTGGGAGCCCTACAATGAGCAGTTCTTC. The J gene is TRBJ2-1, the V gene TRBV11-2; D possibly corresponds to TRBD2 (5 bases). This CDR3 region has 15 residues. Looked up from germline, CDR1 is SGHAT and CDR2 is FQNNGV. The ends were cut back, 5 bases at V and 2 bases at J, with 13 bases in the middle.

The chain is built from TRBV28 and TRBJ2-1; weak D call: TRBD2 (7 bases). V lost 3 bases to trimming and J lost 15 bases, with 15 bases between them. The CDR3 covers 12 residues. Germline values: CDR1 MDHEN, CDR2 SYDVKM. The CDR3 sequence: CASSFNQGRAFF. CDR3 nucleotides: TGTGCCAGCAGTTTCAATCAGGGGAGGGCGTTCTTC.

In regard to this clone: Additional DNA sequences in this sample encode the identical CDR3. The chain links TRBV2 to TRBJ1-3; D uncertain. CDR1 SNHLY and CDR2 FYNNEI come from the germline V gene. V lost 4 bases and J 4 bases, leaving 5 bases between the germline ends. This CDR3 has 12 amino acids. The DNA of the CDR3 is TGTGCCAGCAGTGTCGGAGGAAACACCATATATTTT. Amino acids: CASSVGGNTIYF.

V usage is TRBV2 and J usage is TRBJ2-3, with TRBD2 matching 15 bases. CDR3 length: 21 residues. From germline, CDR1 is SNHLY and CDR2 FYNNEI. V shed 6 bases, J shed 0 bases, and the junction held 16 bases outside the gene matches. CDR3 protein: CASRGKGLAGGSQLSTDTQYF. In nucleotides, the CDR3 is TGTGCCAGCAGGGGGAAAGGACTAGCGGGAGGGTCCCAGCTGAGCACAGATACGCAGTATTTT.

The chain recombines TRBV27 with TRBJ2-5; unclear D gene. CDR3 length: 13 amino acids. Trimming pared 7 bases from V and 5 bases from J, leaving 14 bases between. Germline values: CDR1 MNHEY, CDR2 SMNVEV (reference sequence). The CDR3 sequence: CASTPKGRETQYF. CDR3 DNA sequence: TGTGCCAGCACCCCAAAAGGCCGCGAGACCCAGTACTTC.

CDR3 protein: CASRGGTVGNTQYF. The CDR3, as DNA: TGTGCCAGCAGAGGCGGGACAGTGGGCAATACGCAGTATTTT. V usage is TRBV6-5 and J usage is TRBJ2-3, with D possibly being TRBD1 (7 bases). Deletions cut 6 bases from V and 7 bases from J, with 17 bases between. Germline V gene sequence: CDR1 MNHEY, CDR2 SVGAGI. The CDR3 is made up of 14 amino acids.

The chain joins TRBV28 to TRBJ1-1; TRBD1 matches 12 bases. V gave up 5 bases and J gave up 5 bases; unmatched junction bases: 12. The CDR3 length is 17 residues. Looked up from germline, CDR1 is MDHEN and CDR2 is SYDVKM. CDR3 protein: CASSPEGQGASITEAFF. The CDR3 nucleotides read TGTGCCAGCAGTCCCGAGGGACAGGGGGCGTCGATAACTGAAGCTTTCTTT.

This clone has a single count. CDR3 protein: CASSPVGVGQPQHF. CDR3 DNA sequence: TGTGCCAGCAGCCCGGTCGGGGTTGGTCAGCCCCAGCATTTT. The V and J genes are TRBV9 and TRBJ1-5, with unresolved D. Trimming shortened V by 4 bases and J by 6 bases, and 14 bases separated the two germline ends. Germline-derived CDR1 and CDR2 are SGDLS and YYNGEE. The CDR3 spans 14 residues.

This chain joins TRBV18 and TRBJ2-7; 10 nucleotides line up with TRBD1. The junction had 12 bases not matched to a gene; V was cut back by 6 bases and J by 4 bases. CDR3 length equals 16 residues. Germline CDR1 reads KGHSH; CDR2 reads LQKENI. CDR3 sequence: CASSPQRGQGVYEQYF. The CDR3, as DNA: TGTGCCAGCTCTCCCCAGCGTGGACAGGGGGTTTACGAGCAGTACTTC.

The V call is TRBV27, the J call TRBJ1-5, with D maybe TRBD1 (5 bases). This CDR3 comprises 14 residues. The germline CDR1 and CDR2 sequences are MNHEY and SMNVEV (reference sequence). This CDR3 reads CGGTGRRNNQPQHF. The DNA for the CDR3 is TGTGGGGGAACGGGACGGAGAAACAATCAGCCCCAGCATTTT.

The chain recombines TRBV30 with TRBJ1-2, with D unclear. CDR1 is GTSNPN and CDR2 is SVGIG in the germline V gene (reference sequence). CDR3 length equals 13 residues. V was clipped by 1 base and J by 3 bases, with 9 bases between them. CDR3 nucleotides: TGTGCCTGGAGTGGGAGGGCGGACTATGGCTACACCTTC. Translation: CAWSGRADYGYTF. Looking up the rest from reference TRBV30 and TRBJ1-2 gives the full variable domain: SQTIHQWPATLVQPVGSPLSLECTVEGTSNPNLYWYRQAAGRGLQLLFYSVGIGQISSEVPQNLSASRPQDRQFILSSKKLLLSDSGFYLCAWSGRADYGYTFGSGTRLTVV.

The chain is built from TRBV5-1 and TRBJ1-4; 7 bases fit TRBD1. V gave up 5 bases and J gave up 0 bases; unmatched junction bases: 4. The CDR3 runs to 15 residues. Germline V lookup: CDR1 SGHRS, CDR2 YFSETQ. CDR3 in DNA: TGCGCCAGCAGGGGACAGACAACAACTAATGAAAAACTGTTTTTT. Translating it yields CASRGQTTTNEKLFF. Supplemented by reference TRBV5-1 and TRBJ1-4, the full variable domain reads KAGVTQTPRYLIKTRGQQVTLSCSPISGHRSVSWYQQTPGQGLQFLFEYFSETQRNKGNFPGRFSGRQFSNSRSEMNVSTLELGDSALYLCASRGQTTTNEKLFFGSGTQLSVL.

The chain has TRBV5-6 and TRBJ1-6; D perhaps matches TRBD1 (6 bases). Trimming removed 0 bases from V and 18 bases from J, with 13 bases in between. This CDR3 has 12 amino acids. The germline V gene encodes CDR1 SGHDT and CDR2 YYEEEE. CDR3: CASSLAGQRRHF. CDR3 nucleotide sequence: TGTGCCAGCAGCTTGGCCGGACAGCGACGCCACTTT. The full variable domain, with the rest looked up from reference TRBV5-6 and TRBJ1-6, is DAGVTQSPTHLIKTRGQQVTLRCSPKSGHDTVSWYQQALGQGPQFIFQYYEEEERQRGNFPDRFSGHQFPNYSSELNVNALLLGDSALYLCASSLAGQRRHFGNGTRLTVT.

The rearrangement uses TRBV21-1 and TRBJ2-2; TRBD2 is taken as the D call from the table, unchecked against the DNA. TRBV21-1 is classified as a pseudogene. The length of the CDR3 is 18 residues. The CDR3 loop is CASSKALSRVLSTGELFF. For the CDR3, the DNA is TGTGCCAGCAGCAAAGCGCTTTCCCGAGTCCTGAGCACCGGGGAGCTGTTTTTT.

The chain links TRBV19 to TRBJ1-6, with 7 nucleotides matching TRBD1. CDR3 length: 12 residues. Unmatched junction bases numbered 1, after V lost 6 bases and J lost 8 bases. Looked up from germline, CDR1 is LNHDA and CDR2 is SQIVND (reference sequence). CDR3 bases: TGTGCCAGTAGCGACAGGGATTCACCCCTCCACTTT. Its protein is CASSDRDSPLHF.

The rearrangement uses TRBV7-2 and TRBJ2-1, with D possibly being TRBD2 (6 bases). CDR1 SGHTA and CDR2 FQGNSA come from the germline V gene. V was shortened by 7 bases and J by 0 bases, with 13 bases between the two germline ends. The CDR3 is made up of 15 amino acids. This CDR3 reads CASIPEEGSYNEQFF. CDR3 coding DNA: TGTGCCAGCATCCCTGAGGAGGGCTCCTACAATGAGCAGTTCTTC.

The CDR3 loop reads CASSRPGQGTDTQYF. CDR3 DNA: TGTGCCAGCTCACGACCGGGACAGGGAACTGATACGCAGTATTTT. J is TRBJ2-3 and V is TRBV18; TRBD1 aligns across 9 bases. In germline, CDR1 is KGHSH, CDR2 LQKENI. The CDR3 runs 15 residues. Trimming took 4 bases from V and 6 from J; bases not matched to a gene: 8.

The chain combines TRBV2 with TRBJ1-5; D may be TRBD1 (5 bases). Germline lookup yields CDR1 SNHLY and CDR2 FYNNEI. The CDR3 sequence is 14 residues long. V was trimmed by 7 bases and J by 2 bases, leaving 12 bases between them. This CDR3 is CASTMDTRNQPQHF. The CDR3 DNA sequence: TGTGCCAGCACCATGGACACCCGCAATCAGCCCCAGCATTTT.

The CDR3, as DNA: TGTGCCAGCAGCTTAGGCCCGGGGGCGGCCGAGCAGTACTTC. This gives the protein CASSLGPGAAEQYF. This chain links TRBV7-2 with TRBJ2-7; D is perhaps TRBD1 or TRBD2 (6 bases each). V was trimmed by 1 base and J by 6 bases, leaving 13 bases between them. CDR3 length: 14 residues. CDR1 and CDR2 (germline): SGHTA, FQGNSA.

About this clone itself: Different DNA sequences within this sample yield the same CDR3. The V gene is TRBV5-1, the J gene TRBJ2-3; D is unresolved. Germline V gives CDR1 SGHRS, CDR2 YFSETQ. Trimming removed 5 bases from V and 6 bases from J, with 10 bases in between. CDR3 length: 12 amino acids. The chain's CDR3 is CASRPSSDTQYF. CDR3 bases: TGCGCCAGCAGGCCTTCATCGGATACGCAGTATTTT.

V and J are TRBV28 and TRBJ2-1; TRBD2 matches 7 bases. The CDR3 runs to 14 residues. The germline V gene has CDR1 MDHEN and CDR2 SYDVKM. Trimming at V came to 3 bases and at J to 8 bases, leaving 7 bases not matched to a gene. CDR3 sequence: CASSFLLAFHEQFF. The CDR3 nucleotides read TGTGCCAGCAGTTTCTTACTAGCGTTTCATGAGCAGTTCTTC.